These 9 T cell receptor beta chains originate from one sample sequenced in a study of blood T cell repertoires in COVID-19. Assay used: immunoSEQ multiplex PCR; TCRdb lists only in-frame clones, some missing. In the table there are over 200,000 clones, under 90% of which are singletons. Material: PBMCs or T cells enriched from blood (not recorded which). Source of these receptors: a young man who had recovered from COVID-19.

The chain is built from TRBV19 and TRBJ1-2, with TRBD1 matching 9 bases. The trim removed 10 bases at V and 8 bases at J, leaving 8 bases unmatched. The CDR3 extends over 12 amino acids. CDR1 and CDR2 from the germline V gene are LNHDA and SQIVND (reference sequence). CDR3 coding DNA: TGTGCCACCTCGACAGGGGGTGGAGGCTACACCTTC. It specifies CATSTGGGGYTF.

The rearrangement uses TRBV9 and TRBJ2-1, with 8 bases fitting TRBD2. CDR3 length: 15 residues. J was trimmed by 4 bases and V by 0 bases; bases with no gene match: 3. Germline V CDR1 and CDR2: SGDLS, YYNGEE. The CDR3 region has the DNA TGTGCCAGCAGCGTAGCGGGAGGGGAATACAATGAGCAGTTCTTC. The encoded protein is CASSVAGGEYNEQFF.

The V gene is TRBV7-2, the J gene TRBJ1-5; D ambiguous. Deletions cut 0 bases from V and 0 bases from J, with 15 bases between. This CDR3 is 18 amino acids long. Per germline, CDR1 SGHTA and CDR2 FQGNSA. The CDR3 DNA sequence: TGTGCCAGCAGCTTAGCGCTTGGAGGGTACGCTAGCAATCAGCCCCAGCATTTT. Translated, it gives CASSLALGGYASNQPQHF.

This chain connects TRBV19 to TRBJ1-5, with a tentative D call TRBD1 (6 bases). Trimming took off 6 bases at V and 4 bases at J, with 10 bases between the two ends. CDR1 LNHDA and CDR2 SQIVND come from the germline V gene (reference sequence). This CDR3 spans 13 amino acids. The CDR3 DNA is TGTGCCAGTAGCGAGACAGGAAATCAGCCCCAGCATTTT. Translation: CASSETGNQPQHF.

This clone has only a few counts. The chain has TRBV10-2 and TRBJ1-5, with D tentatively TRBD1 (6 bases). From germline, CDR1 is WSHSY and CDR2 SAAADI. Trimming shortened V by 6 bases and J by 3 bases, and 9 bases separated the two germline ends. This CDR3 has 13 amino acids. The CDR3, as DNA: TGCGCCAGCAGAACAGGGCTCAATCAGCCCCAGCATTTT. It codes for CASRTGLNQPQHF.

The genes are TRBV3-1 (or the pseudogene TRBV3-2) and TRBJ2-1; a weak D match, TRBD1 (5 bases). From germline, CDR1 is LGHDT and CDR2 YNNKEL (reference sequence). This CDR3 region has 15 residues. With 4 bases removed from V and 1 base from J, the gap between germline ends came to 11 bases. The CDR3 DNA follows: TGTGCCAGCAGCCGGCGACAGCTTTCCTACAATGAGCAGTTCTTC. It codes for CASSRRQLSYNEQFF.

This chain links TRBV27 with TRBJ2-7; 9 nucleotides align to TRBD1. CDR3 length equals 15 residues. Trimming at V came to 5 bases and at J to 3 bases, leaving 8 bases not matched to a gene. Germline CDR1 is MNHEY and CDR2 is SMNVEV (reference sequence). As DNA, the CDR3 is TGTGCCAGCAGTCCCCAGCGGACAGGGGACTACGAGCAGTACTTC. Its protein is CASSPQRTGDYEQYF.

This chain connects TRBV6-5 to TRBJ2-1, with D maybe TRBD2 (5 bases). CDR3 length: 11 residues. The germline V gene has CDR1 MNHEY and CDR2 SVGAGI. The ends were cut back, 6 bases at V and 10 bases at J, with 10 bases in the middle. CDR3 amino acids: CASSREREQFF. CDR3 nucleotides: TGTGCCAGCAGCCGGGAAAGGGAGCAGTTCTTC.

This chain connects TRBV20-1 to TRBJ2-7; 9 positions match TRBD2. V lost 3 bases and J lost 4; bases outside the gene matches: 4. From germline, CDR1 is DFQATT and CDR2 SNEGSKA (reference sequence). The CDR3 runs to 13 residues. The CDR3 region is CSASPSGGYEQYF. The CDR3 DNA follows: TGCAGTGCTAGTCCCAGCGGGGGGTACGAGCAGTACTTC.